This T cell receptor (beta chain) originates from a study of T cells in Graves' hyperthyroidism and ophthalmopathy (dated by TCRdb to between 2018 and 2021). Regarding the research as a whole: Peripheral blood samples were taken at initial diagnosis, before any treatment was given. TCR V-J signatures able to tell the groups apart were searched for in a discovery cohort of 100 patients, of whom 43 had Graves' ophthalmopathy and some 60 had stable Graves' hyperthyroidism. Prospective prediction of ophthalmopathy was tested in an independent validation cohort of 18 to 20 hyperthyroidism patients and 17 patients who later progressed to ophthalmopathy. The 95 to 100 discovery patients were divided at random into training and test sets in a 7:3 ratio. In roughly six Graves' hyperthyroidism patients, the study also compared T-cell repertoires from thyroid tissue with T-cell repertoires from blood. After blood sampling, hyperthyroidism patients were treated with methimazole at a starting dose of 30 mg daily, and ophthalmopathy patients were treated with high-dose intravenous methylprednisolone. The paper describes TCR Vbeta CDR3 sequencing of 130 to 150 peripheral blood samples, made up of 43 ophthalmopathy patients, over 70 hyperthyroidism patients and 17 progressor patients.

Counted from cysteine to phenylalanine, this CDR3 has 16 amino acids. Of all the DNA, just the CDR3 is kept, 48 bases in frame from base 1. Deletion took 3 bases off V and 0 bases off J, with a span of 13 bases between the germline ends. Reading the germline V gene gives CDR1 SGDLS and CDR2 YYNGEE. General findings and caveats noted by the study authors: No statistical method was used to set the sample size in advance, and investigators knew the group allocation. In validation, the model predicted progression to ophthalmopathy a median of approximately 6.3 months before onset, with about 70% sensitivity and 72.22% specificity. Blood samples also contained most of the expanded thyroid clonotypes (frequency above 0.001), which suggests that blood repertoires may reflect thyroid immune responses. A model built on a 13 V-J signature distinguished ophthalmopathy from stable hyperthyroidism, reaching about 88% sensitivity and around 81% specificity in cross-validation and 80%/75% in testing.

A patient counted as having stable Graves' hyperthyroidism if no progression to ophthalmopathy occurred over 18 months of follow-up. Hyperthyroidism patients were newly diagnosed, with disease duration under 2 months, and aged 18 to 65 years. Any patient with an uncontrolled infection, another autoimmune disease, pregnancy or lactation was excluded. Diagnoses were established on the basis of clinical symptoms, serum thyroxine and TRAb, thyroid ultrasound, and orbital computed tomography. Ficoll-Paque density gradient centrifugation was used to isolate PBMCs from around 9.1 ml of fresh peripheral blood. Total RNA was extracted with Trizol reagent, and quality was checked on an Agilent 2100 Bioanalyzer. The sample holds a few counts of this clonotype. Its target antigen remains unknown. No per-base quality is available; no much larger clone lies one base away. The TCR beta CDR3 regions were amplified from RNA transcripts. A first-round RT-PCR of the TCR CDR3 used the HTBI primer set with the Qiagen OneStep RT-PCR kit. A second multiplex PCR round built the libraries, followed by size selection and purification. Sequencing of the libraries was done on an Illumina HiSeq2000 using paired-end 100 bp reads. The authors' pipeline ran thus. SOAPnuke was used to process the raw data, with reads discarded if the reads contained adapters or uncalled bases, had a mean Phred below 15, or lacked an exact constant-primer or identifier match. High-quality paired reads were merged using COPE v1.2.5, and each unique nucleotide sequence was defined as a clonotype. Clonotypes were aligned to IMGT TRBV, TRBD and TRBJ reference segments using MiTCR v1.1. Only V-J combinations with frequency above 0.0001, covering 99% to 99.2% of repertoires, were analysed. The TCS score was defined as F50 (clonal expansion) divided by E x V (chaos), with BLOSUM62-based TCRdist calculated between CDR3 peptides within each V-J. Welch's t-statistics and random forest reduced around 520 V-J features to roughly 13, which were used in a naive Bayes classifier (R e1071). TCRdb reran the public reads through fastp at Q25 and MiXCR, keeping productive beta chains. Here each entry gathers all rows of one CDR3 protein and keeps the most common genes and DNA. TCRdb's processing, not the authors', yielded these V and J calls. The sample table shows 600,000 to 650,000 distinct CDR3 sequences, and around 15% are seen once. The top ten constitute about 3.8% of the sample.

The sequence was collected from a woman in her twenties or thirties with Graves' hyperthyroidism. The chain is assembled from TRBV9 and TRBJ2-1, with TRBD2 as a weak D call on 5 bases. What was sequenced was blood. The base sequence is TGTGCCAGCAGCGGCGATCGGGGAACCTCCTACAATGAGCAGTTCTTC. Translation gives CASSGDRGTSYNEQFF. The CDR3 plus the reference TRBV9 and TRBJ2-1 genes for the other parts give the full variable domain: DSGVTQTPKHLITATGQRVTLRCSPRSGDLSVYWYQQSLDQGLQFLIQYYNGEERAKGNILERFSAQQFPDLHSELNLSSLELGDSALYFCASSGDRGTSYNEQFFGPGTRLTVL.